Listed below are T cell receptor beta chains from one sample, sequenced in a study of CD8 T cells in Susac syndrome. TCRdb ran MiXCR on the immunoSEQ multiplex PCR reads and lists one entry per CDR3 protein. The repertoire holds about 83,000 distinct CDR3 sequences, with about 96% as singletons. Sequenced sample: CD8+ T cells from PBMCs. The receptors here all came from a human donor with Susac syndrome. The CDR3 runs from the conserved cysteine through the conserved F or W.

TRBJ1-3 TRBV25-1 CASSESPPSSSGNTIYF
TRBJ2-3 TRBV6-2/TRBV6-3 CATRGGRRADTQYF
TRBJ2-5 TRBV7-9 CASSFRQAPYQETQYF
TRBJ2-1 TRBV13 CASSFWTSSSYNEQFF
TRBJ2-1 TRBV15 CATSRVVSSEQFF
TRBJ2-7 TRBV2 CASSEVTYEQYF
TRBJ1-2 TRBV7-9 CASSLPGTGGFGYTF
TRBJ1-3 TRBV13 CASSLGEWNTIYF
TRBJ2-3 TRBV12-3/TRBV12-4 CASSFGGTDTDTQYF
TRBJ2-7 TRBV28 CASSPPGEQYF
TRBJ2-6 TRBV20-1 CSAKETGGLFWANVLTF
TRBJ2-7 TRBV27 CASSYGRLYEQYF
TRBJ2-1 TRBV28 CASSLYGGEQFF
TRBJ2-1 TRBV9 CASTSGGYNEQFF
TRBJ2-1 TRBV5-1 CASSPNRDEQFF